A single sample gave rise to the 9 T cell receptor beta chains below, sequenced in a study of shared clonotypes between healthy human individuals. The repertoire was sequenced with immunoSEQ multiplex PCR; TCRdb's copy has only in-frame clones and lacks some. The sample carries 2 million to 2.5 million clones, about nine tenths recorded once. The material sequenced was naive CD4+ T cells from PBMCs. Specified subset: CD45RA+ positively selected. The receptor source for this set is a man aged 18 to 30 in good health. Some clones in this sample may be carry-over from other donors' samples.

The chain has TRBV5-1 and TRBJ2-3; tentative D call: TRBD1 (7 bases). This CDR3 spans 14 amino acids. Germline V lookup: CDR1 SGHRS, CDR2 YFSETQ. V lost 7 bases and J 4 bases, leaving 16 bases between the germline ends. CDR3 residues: CASGLEGAADTQYF. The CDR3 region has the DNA TGCGCCAGCGGACTGGAGGGGGCCGCAGATACGCAGTATTTT.

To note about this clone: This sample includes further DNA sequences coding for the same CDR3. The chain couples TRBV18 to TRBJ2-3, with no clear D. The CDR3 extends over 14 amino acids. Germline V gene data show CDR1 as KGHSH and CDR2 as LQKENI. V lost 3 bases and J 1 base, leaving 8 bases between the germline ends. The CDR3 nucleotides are TGTGCCAGCTCACCGACACCTCGCACAGATACGCAGTATTTT. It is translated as CASSPTPRTDTQYF.

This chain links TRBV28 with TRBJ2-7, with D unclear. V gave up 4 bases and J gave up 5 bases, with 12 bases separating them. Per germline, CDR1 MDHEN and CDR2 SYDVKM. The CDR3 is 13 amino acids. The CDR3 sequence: CASSSTETDEQYF. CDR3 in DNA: TGTGCCAGCAGTTCCACGGAGACCGACGAGCAGTACTTC.

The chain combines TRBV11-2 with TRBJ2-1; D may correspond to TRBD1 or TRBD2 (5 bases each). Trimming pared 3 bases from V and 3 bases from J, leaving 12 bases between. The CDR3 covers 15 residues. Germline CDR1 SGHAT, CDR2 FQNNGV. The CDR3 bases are TGTGCCAGCAGCTTCCGGGACGCGGTCTACAATGAGCAGTTCTTC. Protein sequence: CASSFRDAVYNEQFF.

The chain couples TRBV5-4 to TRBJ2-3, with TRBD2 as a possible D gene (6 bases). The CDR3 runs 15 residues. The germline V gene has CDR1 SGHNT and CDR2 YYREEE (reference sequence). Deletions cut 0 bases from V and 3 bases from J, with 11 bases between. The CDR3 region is CASSLGGMGTDTQYF. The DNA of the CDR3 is TGTGCCAGCAGCTTGGGCGGGATGGGTACAGATACGCAGTATTTT.

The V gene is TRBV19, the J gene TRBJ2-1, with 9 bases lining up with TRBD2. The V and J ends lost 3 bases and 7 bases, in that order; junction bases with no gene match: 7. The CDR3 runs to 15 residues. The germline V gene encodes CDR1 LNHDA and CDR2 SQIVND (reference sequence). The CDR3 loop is CASSMASGIPNEQFF. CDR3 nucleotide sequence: TGTGCCAGTAGTATGGCTAGCGGGATTCCAAATGAGCAGTTCTTC.

CDR3 bases: TGTGCCAGCAGCTTAAGTGAGGCCGGGGAGCTGTTTTTT. It yields the protein CASSLSEAGELFF. The V and J genes are TRBV7-6 and TRBJ2-2; D unresolved. The CDR3 contains 13 residues. CDR1 and CDR2 (germline): SGHVS, FNYEAQ. V lost 2 bases and J 6 bases, leaving 7 bases between the germline ends.

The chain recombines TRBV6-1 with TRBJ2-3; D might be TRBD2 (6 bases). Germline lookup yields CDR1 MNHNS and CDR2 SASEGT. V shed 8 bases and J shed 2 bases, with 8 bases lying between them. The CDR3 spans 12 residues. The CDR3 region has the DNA TGTGCCAGCGGGGACTTCACAGATACGCAGTATTTT. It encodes CASGDFTDTQYF.

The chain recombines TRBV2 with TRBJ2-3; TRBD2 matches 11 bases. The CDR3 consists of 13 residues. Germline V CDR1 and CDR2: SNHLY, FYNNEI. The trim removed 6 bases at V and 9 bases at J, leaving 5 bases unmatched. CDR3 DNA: TGTGCCAGCAGCGCGACTAGCGGGAACACGCAGTATTTT. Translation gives CASSATSGNTQYF.